This is a list of T cell receptor beta chains from one sample in a study of T cell responses to AZD1222 COVID-19 vaccine. TCRdb's copy holds only in-frame clones and misses some; the assay was immunoSEQ multiplex PCR. This table holds a few hundred thousand clones, approximately 95% found once. The starting material was peripheral blood, obtained on day 0 of AZD1222 vaccination. The receptor set was obtained from an adult in good health. CDR3s include the opening cysteine and the closing phenylalanine or tryptophan. A D gene is named only where the DNA matches it firmly. Not all rows give a size; the values are once, few, many and, for expanded clones, a class.

J gene | V gene | clone size | D gene | CDR3 DNA | CDR3 protein
TRBJ2-5 | TRBV2 | NA | NA | TGTGCCAGCAGTGAAGCGCTTCGAGCAGCTAAAGAGACCCAGTACTTC | CASSEALRAAKETQYF
TRBJ1-2 | TRBV5-1 | NA | NA | TGCGCCAGCAGCTTCGAGGCCAGCTATGGCTACACCTTC | CASSFEASYGYTF
TRBJ1-2 | TRBV5-5 | NA | NA | TGTGCCAGCAGCTCAAAGCCGGGGTATGGCTACACCTTC | CASSSKPGYGYTF
TRBJ2-7 | TRBV27 | NA | NA | TGTGCCAGCAGTTCCAATCGAAGACCGACCTACGAGCAGTACTTC | CASSSNRRPTYEQYF
TRBJ2-7 | TRBV12-3/TRBV12-4 | NA | NA | TGTGCCAGCAGTCTAAGACCATCCTACGAGCAGTACTTC | CASSLRPSYEQYF
TRBJ2-3 | TRBV24-1 | once | TRBD2 | TGTGCCACCAGTGATTTGGGGCGGGAGGTCGGAGATACGCAGTATTTT | CATSDLGREVGDTQYF
TRBJ2-5 | TRBV18 | NA | NA | TGTGCCAGCTCACGGTTGGGAGAGACCCAGTACTTC | CASSRLGETQYF
TRBJ2-7 | TRBV28 | NA | TRBD2 | TGTGCCAGCAAACCCCAGGGACTAGCGGGGGTCGAGCAGTACTTC | CASKPQGLAGVEQYF
TRBJ2-1 | TRBV5-1 | NA | NA | TGCGCCAGCAGCTTTGGTGGACAGAAAGAGCAGTTCTTC | CASSFGGQKEQFF
TRBJ1-3 | TRBV7-9 | NA | NA | TGTGCCAGCAGCTTAGTGCGGTCGTCCGAGGGAAACACCATATATTTT | CASSLVRSSEGNTIYF
TRBJ2-7 | TRBV6-2/TRBV6-3 | NA | TRBD1 | TGTGCCAGCAGTTACACGGGGACAGTGAATTCCTACGAGCAGTACTTC | CASSYTGTVNSYEQYF
TRBJ1-5 | TRBV9 | NA | NA | TGTGCCAGCAGCGTAGAAGGGTCTAATCAGCCCCAGCATTTT | CASSVEGSNQPQHF
TRBJ2-7 | TRBV4-3 | NA | TRBD2 | TGCGCCAGCAGCCGGGCAGCGGGGTCCTACGAGCAGTACTTC | CASSRAAGSYEQYF
TRBJ1-1 | TRBV7-3 | NA | NA | TGTGCCAGCAGCCCCGGGGGTAACACTGAAGCTTTCTTT | CASSPGGNTEAFF
TRBJ1-1 | TRBV29-1 | NA | TRBD1 | TGCAGCGTTGCGCGCGCAGGGGGAACTGAAGCTTTCTTT | CSVARAGGTEAFF
TRBJ2-7 | TRBV5-1 | NA | NA | TGCGCCAGCAGCTTCCAGGGAACCCACGAGCAGTACTTC | CASSFQGTHEQYF
TRBJ1-4 | TRBV24-1 | NA | TRBD1 | TGTGCCACCAGCCAGGGACAGGGACAAGAAAAACTGTTTTTT | CATSQGQGQEKLFF